This paragraph reports one T cell receptor beta chain. The antigen is not known. The entry originates in a study of spatial heterogeneity in lung cancer. Study as a whole: Alpha-chain sequences were detected in numbers that were consistently lower than beta-chain sequences.

Stated time point: sample taken at primary tumor resection. Unsorted tumor, nontumor lung tissue or cryopreserved PBMC supplied the whole RNA. Patients with untreated early-stage non-small cell lung cancer, numbering some 72, were the donors. Findings and limits, study-wide: TCRs found ubiquitously expanded in tumor appeared in blood more at resection than at follow-up.

TCRdb processed the 5' RACE reads anew with MiXCR; each CDR3 protein has one entry. The data show about 50,000 distinct CDR3 sequences, 6.5% to 8% seen once. This TCR was recovered from a female donor with early-stage non-small cell lung cancer. The sample in question was PBMCs, obtained at surgery.

The CDR3 sequence is CASSERQGAGNQPQHF. The CDR3 coding sequence is TGTGCCAGCAGCGAACGACAGGGGGCTGGCAATCAGCCCCAGCATTTT. The chain joins TRBV12-3 or TRBV12-4 to TRBJ1-5; TRBD1 agrees at 10 bases. CDR3 length: 16 residues. Unmatched junction bases numbered 7, after V lost 6 bases and J lost 2 bases.